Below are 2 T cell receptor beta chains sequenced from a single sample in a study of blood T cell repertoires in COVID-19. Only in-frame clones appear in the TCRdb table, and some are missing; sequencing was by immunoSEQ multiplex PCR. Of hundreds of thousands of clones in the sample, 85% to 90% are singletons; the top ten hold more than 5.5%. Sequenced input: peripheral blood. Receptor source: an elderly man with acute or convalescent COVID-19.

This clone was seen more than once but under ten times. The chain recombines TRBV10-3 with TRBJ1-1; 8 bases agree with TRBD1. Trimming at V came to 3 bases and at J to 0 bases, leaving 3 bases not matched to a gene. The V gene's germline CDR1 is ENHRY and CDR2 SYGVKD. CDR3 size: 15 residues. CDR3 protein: CAISEGQGLNTEAFF. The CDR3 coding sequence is TGTGCCATCAGTGAAGGACAGGGATTGAACACTGAAGCTTTCTTT.

In DNA form, the CDR3 reads TGTGCCAGCAGCTTAATTCCGAGCGGGAGCACAGATACGCAGTATTTT. Translated, it gives CASSLIPSGSTDTQYF. V and J are TRBV11-1 and TRBJ2-3; TRBD2 is a possible D gene (6 bases). Between the trimmed V and J ends, which lost 2 bases and 0 bases, there was a span of 12 bases. The CDR3 sequence is 16 residues long. Germline loops: CDR1 SGHAT, CDR2 FQDESV (reference sequence).